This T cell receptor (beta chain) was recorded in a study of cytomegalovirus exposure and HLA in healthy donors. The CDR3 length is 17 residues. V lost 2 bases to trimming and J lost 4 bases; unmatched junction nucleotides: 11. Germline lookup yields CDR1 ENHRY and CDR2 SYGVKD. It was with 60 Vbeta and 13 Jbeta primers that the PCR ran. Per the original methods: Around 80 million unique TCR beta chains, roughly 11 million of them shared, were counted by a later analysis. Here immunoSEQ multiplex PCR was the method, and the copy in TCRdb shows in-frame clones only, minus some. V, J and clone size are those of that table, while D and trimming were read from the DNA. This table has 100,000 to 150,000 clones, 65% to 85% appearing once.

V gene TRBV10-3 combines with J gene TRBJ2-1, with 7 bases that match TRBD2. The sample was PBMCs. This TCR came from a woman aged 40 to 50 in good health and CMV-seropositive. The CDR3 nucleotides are TGTGCCATCAGTGAGAATCTCGCGGGAGCCTCTTACAATGAGCAGTTCTTC. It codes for CAISENLAGASYNEQFF.